This T cell receptor (beta chain) was obtained from a study of cytomegalovirus exposure and HLA in healthy donors. Notes on the study in general: Clusters of TCRs from the first cohort tended to co-occur in the 100 to 150 validation repertoires (as a later analysis found). Cytomegalovirus status was reportedly diagnosed by the classifier with high specificity and sensitivity.

Profiled with immunoSEQ multiplex PCR; TCRdb holds only in-frame clones, not every one. There are 150,000 to 200,000 clones in the sample; 86% occur only once, and approximately 2.4% lies in the top ten. CDR3 length: 13 amino acids. Germline CDR1 reads SQVTM; CDR2 reads ANQGSEA. The ends lost 7 bases at V and 0 bases at J; junction bases unmatched: 5. As regards this clone: Its target is unknown.

The genes are TRBV29-1 and TRBJ2-7, with 8 nucleotides matching TRBD2. Sample: PBMCs. The clonotype was recovered from a man in his late teens or twenties in good health and CMV-seropositive. This CDR3 is CSGGLAGSYEQYF. For the CDR3, the DNA is TGCAGCGGTGGCCTAGCGGGCTCCTACGAGCAGTACTTC.